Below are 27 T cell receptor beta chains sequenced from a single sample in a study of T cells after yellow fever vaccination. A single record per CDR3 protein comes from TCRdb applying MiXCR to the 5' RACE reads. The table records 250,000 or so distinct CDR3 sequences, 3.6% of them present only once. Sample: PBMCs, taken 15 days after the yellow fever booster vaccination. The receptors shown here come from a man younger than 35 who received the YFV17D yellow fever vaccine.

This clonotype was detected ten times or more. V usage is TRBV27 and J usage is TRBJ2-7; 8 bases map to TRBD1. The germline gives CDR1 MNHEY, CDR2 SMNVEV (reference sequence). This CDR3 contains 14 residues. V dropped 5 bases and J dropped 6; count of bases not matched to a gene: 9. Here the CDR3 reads CASSRRQGLGEQYV. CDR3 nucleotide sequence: TGTGCCAGCAGTCGCCGACAGGGGCTTGGCGAGCAGTACGTC.

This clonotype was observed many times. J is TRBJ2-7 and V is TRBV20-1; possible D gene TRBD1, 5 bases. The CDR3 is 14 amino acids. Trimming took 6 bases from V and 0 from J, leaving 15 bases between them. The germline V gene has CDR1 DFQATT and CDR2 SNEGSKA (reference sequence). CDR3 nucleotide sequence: TGCAGTGCGAAGGGGTCCACGGACTCCTACGAGCAGTACGTC. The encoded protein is CSAKGSTDSYEQYV.

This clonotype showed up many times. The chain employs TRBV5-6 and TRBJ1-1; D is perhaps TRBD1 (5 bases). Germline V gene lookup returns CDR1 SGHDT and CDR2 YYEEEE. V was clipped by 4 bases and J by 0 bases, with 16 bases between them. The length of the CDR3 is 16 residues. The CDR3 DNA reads TGTGCCAGCAGCCTGGGGCCCAACTACATGAACACTGAAGCTTTCTTT. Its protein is CASSLGPNYMNTEAFF. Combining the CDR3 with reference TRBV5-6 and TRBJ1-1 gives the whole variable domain DAGVTQSPTHLIKTRGQQVTLRCSPKSGHDTVSWYQQALGQGPQFIFQYYEEEERQRGNFPDRFSGHQFPNYSSELNVNALLLGDSALYLCASSLGPNYMNTEAFFGQGTRLTVV.

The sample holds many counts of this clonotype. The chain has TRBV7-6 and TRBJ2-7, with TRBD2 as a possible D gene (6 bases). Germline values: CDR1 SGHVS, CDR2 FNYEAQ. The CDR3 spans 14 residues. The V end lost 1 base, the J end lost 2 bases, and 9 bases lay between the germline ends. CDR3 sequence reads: CASSLGGEAYEQYF. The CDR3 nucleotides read TGTGCCAGCAGCTTAGGCGGGGAGGCCTACGAGCAGTACTTC.

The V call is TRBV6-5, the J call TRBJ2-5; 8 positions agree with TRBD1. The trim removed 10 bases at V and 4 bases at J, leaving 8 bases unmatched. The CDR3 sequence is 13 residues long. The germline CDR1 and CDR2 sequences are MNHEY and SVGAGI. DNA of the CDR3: TGTGCCACCCGTGGACAGGGCGGAGAGACCCAGTACTTC. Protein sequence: CATRGQGGETQYF.

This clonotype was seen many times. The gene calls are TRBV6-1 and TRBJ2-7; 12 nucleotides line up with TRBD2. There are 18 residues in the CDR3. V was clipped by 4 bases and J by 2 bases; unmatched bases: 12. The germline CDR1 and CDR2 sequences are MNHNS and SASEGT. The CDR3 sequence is CASSVRPVASGGAYEQYF. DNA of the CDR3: TGTGCCAGCAGTGTCCGGCCGGTGGCTAGCGGGGGGGCCTACGAGCAGTACTTC.

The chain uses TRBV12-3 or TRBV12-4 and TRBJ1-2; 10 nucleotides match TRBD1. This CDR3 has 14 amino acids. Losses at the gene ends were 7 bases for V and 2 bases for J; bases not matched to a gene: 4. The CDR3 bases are TGTGCCAGCATTCCGACAGGGGGCAACTATGGCTACACCTTC. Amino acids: CASIPTGGNYGYTF.

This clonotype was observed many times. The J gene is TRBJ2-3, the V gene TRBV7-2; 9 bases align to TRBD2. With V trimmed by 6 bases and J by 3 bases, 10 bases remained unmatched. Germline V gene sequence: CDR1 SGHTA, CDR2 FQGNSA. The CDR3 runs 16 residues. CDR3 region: CASRRSSGDETDTQYF. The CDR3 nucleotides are TGTGCCAGCAGACGATCTAGCGGGGACGAGACAGATACGCAGTATTTT.

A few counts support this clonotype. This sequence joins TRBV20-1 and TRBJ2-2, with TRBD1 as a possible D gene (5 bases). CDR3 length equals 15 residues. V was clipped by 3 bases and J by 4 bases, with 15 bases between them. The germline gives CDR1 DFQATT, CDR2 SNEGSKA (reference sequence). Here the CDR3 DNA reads TGCAGTGCTAGGCAGGGTCGTTGGGGCACCGGGGAGCTGTTTTTT. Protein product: CSARQGRWGTGELFF.

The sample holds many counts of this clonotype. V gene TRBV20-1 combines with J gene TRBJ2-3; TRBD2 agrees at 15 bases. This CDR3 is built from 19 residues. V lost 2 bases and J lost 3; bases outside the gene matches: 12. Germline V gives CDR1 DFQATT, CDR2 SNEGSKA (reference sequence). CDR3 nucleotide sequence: TGCAGTGCTAGACGACCGGGACTAGCGGGGGGCCGGGGAACAGATACGCAGTATTTT. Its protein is CSARRPGLAGGRGTDTQYF.

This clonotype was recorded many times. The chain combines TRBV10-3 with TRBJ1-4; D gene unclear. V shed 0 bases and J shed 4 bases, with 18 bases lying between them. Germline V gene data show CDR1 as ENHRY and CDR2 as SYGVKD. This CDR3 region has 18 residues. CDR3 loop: CAISESDYTVGSNEKLFF. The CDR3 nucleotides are TGTGCCATCAGTGAGTCGGATTACACGGTGGGAAGTAATGAAAAACTGTTTTTT.

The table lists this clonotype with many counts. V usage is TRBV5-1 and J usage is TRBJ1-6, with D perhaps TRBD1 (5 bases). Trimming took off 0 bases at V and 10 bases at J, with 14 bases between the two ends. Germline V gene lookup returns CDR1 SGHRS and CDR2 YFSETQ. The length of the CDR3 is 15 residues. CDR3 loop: CASSLVPQGGSPLHF. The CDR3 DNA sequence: TGCGCCAGCAGCTTGGTGCCGCAGGGCGGATCACCCCTCCACTTT. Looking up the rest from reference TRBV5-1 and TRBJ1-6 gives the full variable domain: KAGVTQTPRYLIKTRGQQVTLSCSPISGHRSVSWYQQTPGQGLQFLFEYFSETQRNKGNFPGRFSGRQFSNSRSEMNVSTLELGDSALYLCASSLVPQGGSPLHFGNGTRLTVT.

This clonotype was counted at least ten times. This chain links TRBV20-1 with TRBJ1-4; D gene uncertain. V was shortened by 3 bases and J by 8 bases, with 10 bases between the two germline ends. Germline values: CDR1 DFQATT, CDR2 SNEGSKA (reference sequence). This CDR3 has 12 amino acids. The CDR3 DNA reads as TGCAGTGCTAGCGGGGAGTCCGAAAAACTGTTTTTT. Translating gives CSASGESEKLFF.

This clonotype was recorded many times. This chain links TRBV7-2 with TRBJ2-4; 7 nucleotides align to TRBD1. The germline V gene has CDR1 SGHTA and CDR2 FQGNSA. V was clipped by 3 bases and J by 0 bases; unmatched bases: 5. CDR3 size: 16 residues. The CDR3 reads CASSFRGQLAKNIQYF. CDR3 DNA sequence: TGTGCCAGCAGCTTTAGGGGACAGTTAGCCAAAAACATTCAGTACTTC.

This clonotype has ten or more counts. The CDR3 coding sequence is TGTGCCACCTCCGACATCAGGAGGGAGACCCAGTACTTC. This encodes CATSDIRRETQYF. This sequence joins TRBV5-6 and TRBJ2-5, with D tentatively TRBD2 (5 bases). This CDR3 is 13 amino acids long. Between the trimmed V and J ends, which lost 9 bases and 5 bases, there was a span of 17 bases. Per the germline V gene, CDR1 is SGHDT and CDR2 is YYEEEE.

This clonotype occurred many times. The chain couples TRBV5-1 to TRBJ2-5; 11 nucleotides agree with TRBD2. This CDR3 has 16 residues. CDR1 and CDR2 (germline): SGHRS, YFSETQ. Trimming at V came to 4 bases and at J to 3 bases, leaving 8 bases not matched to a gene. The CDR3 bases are TGCGCCAGCAGCCCCCGGCCGGGACTAGCGGAAGAGACCCAGTACTTC. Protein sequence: CASSPRPGLAEETQYF.

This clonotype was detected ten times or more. CDR3 protein: CASSIRALWDTQYF. CDR3 nucleotide sequence: TGTGCCAGCAGCATCCGGGCCCTGTGGGATACGCAGTATTTT. The J gene is TRBJ2-3, the V gene TRBV21-1; TRBD2, the table's D call, lacks a check against the DNA. TRBV21-1 is a recognized pseudogene. CDR3 length: 14 residues.

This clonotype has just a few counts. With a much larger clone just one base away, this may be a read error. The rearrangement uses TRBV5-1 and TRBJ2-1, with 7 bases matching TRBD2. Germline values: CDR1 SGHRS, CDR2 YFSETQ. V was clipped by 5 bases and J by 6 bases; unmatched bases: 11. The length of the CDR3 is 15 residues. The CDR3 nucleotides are TGCGCCAGCAGGTCCGGGACTACCTTAGGCAATGAGCAGTTCTTC. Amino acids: CASRSGTTLGNEQFF. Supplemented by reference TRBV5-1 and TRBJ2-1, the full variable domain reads KAGVTQTPRYLIKTRGQQVTLSCSPISGHRSVSWYQQTPGQGLQFLFEYFSETQRNKGNFPGRFSGRQFSNSRSEMNVSTLELGDSALYLCASRSGTTLGNEQFFGPGTRLTVL.

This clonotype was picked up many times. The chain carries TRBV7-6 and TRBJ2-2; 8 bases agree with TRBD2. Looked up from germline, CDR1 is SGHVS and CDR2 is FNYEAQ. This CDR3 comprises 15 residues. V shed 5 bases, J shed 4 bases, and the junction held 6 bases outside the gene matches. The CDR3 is CASSLGTRGTGELFF. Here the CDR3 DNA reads TGTGCCAGCAGCCTCGGGACTAGGGGCACCGGGGAGCTGTTTTTT.

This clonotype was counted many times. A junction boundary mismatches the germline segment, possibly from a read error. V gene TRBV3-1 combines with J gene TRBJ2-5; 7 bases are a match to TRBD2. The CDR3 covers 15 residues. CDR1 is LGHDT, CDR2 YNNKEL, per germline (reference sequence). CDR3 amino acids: CASSQGHSGQETQYF. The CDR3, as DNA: TGTGCCAGCAGTCAAGGCCATAGCGGGCAAGAGACCCAGTACTTC.

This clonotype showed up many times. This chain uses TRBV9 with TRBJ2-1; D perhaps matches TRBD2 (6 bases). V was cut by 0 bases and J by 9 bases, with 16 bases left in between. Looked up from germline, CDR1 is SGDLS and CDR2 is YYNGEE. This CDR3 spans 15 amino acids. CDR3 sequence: CASSVAGILGGEQFF. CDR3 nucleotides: TGTGCCAGCAGCGTAGCGGGGATCCTCGGGGGTGAGCAGTTCTTC.

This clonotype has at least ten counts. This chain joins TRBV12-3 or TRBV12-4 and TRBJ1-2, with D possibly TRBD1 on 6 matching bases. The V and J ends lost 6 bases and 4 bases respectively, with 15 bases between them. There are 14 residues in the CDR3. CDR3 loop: CASRQQGGIYGYTF. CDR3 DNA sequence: TGTGCCAGCAGACAACAGGGAGGTATCTATGGCTACACCTTC.

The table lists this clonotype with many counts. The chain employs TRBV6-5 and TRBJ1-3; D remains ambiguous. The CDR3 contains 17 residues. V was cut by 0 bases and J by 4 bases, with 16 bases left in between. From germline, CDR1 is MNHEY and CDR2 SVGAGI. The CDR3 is CASSYSSVGTLGNTIYF. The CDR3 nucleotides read TGTGCCAGCAGTTACTCTTCGGTGGGCACTTTAGGAAACACCATATATTTT.

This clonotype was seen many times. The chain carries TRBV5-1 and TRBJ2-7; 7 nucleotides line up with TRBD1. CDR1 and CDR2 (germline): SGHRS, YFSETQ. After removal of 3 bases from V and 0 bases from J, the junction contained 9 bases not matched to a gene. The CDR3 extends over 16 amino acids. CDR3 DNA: TGCGCCAGCAGCTCATTACCGACAGGGCGCTCCTACGAGCAGTACTTC. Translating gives CASSSLPTGRSYEQYF.

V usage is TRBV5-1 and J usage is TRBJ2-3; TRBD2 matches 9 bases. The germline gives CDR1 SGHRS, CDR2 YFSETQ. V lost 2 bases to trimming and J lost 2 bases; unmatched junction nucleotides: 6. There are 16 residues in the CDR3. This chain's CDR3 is CASSFRLAGYTDTQYF. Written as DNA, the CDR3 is TGCGCCAGCAGCTTTCGCCTAGCGGGATACACAGATACGCAGTATTTT.

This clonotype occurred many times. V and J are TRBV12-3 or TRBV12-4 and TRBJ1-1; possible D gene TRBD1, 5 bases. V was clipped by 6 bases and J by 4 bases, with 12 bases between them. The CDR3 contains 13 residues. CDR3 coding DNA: TGTGCCAGCAGAGTTAGGGGCGGCACTGAAGCTTTCTTT. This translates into CASRVRGGTEAFF.

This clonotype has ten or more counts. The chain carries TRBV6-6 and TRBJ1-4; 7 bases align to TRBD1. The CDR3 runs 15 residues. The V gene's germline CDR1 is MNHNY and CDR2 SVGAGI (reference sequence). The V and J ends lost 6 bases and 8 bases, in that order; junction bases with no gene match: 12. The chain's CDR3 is CASSPEWDSGEKLFF. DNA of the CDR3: TGTGCCAGCAGCCCAGAGTGGGACAGCGGAGAAAAACTGTTTTTT.